What follows is one TCR beta chain and its context. Its antigen is undetermined. The sample comes from a study of shared clonotypes between healthy human individuals. General observations from the study: Sharing across four donors was highest in naive CD4 (about 5%) and lowest in memory CD8 (approximately 0.4%). Researchers found naive subsets generally carried larger estimated richness than memory subsets. Large sequencing depth failed to make sorted-subset sequencing complete, rarefaction showed.

CD45RA-negative memory and CD45RA+ naive subsets were split from the CD4+ cells. Measured with immunoSEQ multiplex PCR; TCRdb has only the in-frame clones, and not every one. Of 850,000 to 1,200,000 clones in the sample, around 75% were seen once. The V and J ends lost 4 bases and 4 bases respectively, with 13 bases between them. Germline V CDR1 and CDR2: SEHNR, FQNEAQ (reference sequence). This CDR3 region has 15 residues. The sequencing input was memory CD4+ T cells sorted from blood. Sample subset: CD45RA-negative fraction. This receptor was obtained from a man between 18 and 29 years old in good health. The rearrangement uses TRBV7-9 and TRBJ2-2, with D tentatively TRBD2 (6 bases). The CDR3 region has the DNA TGTGCCAGCAGCTCCCTCCGGGAGTTCACCGGGGAGCTGTTTTTT. Translation gives CASSSLREFTGELFF.